This T cell receptor beta chain comes out of a study of blood T cell repertoires in COVID-19. Study-level information: COVID-19 samples collected from the United States, Italy and Spain covered acute and convalescent phases.

This clone was detected once. In the original processing: Estimated nucleated cell counts came from reference gene primer amplification. The repertoire was sequenced with immunoSEQ multiplex PCR; TCRdb's copy has only in-frame clones and lacks some. V and J calls and clone size follow that table, whereas D and trimming were derived from the DNA. In the table there are a few hundred thousand clones, 87% of which are singletons. The material sequenced was peripheral blood. The clonotype was recovered from a woman between 50 and 59 years old who had recovered from COVID-19.

CDR3 sequence (DNA): TGTGCCAGCAGTTTAAACCCGACAGGTCTAGTTGGGCAGTACTTC. It translates to CASSLNPTGLVGQYF. The V call is TRBV27, the J call TRBJ2-7; maybe TRBD1 (6 bases). V was cut by 2 bases and J by 9 bases, with 20 bases left in between. Germline values: CDR1 MNHEY, CDR2 SMNVEV (reference sequence). The CDR3 consists of 15 residues.